This T cell receptor (beta chain) was recorded in a study of blood T cell repertoires in COVID-19. Study-level background: PBMCs, B-cell-depleted T cells, or T cells were the source of the cDNA or gDNA that made up the material.

V was shortened by 1 base and J by 2 bases, with 9 bases between the two germline ends. Germline CDR1 and CDR2: SGDLS and YYNGEE. The CDR3 runs to 15 residues. Study processing details: Reference gene primer amplification gave nucleated cell count estimates. Profiling relied on immunoSEQ multiplex PCR, and the TCRdb table lists in-frame clones only, not all of them. That table gives V, J and clone size, and the DNA gave D and trimming. The table lists 120,000 to 150,000 clones, just under 90% of them singletons. The TCR comes from a woman aged 45-59 years with active or convalescent COVID-19. Sequencing input: peripheral blood. The chain uses TRBV9 and TRBJ2-2; D is perhaps TRBD1 (5 bases). For the CDR3, the DNA is TGTGCCAGCAGCGTATTTACAGGCAACACCGGGGAGCTGTTTTTT. This gives the protein CASSVFTGNTGELFF. Full variable domain (outside the CDR3, taken from reference TRBV9 and TRBJ2-2): DSGVTQTPKHLITATGQRVTLRCSPRSGDLSVYWYQQSLDQGLQFLIQYYNGEERAKGNILERFSAQQFPDLHSELNLSSLELGDSALYFCASSVFTGNTGELFFGEGSRLTVL.